Sequencing of this T cell receptor (beta chain) was carried out in a study of T cells in localized non-small cell lung cancer. The protocol was immunoSEQ multiplex PCR, while the TCRdb copy is restricted to in-frame clones and leaves out a portion. Found here are several thousand clones, over 35% of them singletons; the top ten hold 7.5% to 9.5%. The V gene lost 2 bases and the J gene lost 3 bases, with 8 bases spanning the gap. CDR1 is GTSNPN, CDR2 SVGIG, per germline (reference sequence). The CDR3 spans 13 residues. The origin of this receptor is a woman aged 40-75 years with stage I lung adenocarcinoma. This chain links TRBV30 with TRBJ1-5; unclear D gene. Material: normal lung tissue next to the tumor, obtained before any cancer treatment. CDR3 in amino acids: CAWSSYANQPQHF. CDR3 bases: TGTGCCTGGAGTAGTTACGCCAATCAGCCCCAGCATTTT.